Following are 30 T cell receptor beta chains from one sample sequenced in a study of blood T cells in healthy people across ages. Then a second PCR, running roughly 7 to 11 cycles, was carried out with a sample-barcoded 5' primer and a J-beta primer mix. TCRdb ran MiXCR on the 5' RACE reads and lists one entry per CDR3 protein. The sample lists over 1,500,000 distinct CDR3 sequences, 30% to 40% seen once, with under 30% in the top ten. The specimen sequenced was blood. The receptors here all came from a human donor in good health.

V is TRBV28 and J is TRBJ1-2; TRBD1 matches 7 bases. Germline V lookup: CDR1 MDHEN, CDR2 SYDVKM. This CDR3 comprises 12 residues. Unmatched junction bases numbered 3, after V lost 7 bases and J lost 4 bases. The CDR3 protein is CASKGQIYGYTF. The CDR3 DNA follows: TGTGCCAGCAAGGGACAGATCTATGGCTACACCTTC.

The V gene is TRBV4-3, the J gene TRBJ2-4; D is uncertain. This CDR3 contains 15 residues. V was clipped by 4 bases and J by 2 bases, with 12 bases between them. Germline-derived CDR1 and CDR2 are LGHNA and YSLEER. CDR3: CASSPSGYSKNIQYF. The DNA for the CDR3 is TGCGCCAGCAGCCCCTCTGGGTATTCCAAAAACATTCAGTACTTC.

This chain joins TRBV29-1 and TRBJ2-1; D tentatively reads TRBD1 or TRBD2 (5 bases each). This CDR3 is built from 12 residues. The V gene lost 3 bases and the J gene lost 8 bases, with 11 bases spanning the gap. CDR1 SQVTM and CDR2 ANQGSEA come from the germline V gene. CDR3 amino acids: CSVERGSYEQFF. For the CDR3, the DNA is TGCAGCGTTGAGAGGGGATCCTATGAGCAGTTCTTC.

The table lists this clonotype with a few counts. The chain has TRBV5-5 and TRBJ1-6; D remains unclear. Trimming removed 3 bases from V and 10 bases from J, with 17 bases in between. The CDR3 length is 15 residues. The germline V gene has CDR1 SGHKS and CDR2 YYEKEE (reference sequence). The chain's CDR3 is CASSSDPGYGSPLHF. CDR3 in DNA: TGTGCCAGCAGCTCAGACCCGGGGTATGGATCACCCCTCCACTTT.

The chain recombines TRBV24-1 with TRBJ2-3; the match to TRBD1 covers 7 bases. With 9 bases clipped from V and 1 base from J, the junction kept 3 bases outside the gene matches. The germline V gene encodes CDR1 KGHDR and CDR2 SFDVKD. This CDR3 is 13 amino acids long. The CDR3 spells CATEGQRTDTQYF. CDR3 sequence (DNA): TGTGCCACCGAGGGACAGCGCACAGATACGCAGTATTTT.

The CDR3 loop is CSAKNRGHTEAFF. Here the CDR3 DNA reads TGCAGTGCTAAAAACAGGGGGCACACTGAAGCTTTCTTT. The chain carries TRBV20-1 and TRBJ1-1; 9 bases line up with TRBD1. CDR1 and CDR2 from the germline V gene are DFQATT and SNEGSKA (reference sequence). Trimming took 4 bases from V and 3 from J; bases not matched to a gene: 3. The CDR3 loop spans 13 amino acids.

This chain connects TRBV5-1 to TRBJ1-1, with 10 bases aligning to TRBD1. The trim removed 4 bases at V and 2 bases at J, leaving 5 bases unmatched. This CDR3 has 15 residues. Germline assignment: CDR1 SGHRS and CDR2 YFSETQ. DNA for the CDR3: TGCGCCAGCAGCCCCCGACAGGGGGCAAACACTGAAGCTTTCTTT. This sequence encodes CASSPRQGANTEAFF.

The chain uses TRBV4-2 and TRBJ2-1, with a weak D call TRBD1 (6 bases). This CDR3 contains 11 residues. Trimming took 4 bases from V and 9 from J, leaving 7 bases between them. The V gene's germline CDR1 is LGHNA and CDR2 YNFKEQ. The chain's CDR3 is CASSRGGEQFF. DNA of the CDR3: TGTGCCAGCAGCCGAGGGGGTGAGCAGTTCTTC.

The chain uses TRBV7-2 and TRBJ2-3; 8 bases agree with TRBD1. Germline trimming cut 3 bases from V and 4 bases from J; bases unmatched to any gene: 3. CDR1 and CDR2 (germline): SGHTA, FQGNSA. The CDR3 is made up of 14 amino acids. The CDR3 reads CASSFRTGSDTQYF. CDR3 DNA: TGTGCCAGCAGCTTCAGGACAGGGTCAGATACGCAGTATTTT.

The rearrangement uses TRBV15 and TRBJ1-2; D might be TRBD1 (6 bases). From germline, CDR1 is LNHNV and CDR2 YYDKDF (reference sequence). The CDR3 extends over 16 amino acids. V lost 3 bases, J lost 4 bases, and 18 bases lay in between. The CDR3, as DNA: TGTGCCACCAGCAGGCCTGGAGGAGGGGGGGTCTATGGCTACACCTTC. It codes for CATSRPGGGGVYGYTF.

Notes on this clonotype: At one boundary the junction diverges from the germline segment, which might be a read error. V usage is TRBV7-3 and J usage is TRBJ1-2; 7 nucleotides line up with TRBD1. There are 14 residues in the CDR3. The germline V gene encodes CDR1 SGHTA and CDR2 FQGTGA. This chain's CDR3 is CASGLRGRLWGYTF. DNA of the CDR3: TGTGCCAGCGGCTTAAGGGGGCGCCTCTGGGGCTACACCTTC.

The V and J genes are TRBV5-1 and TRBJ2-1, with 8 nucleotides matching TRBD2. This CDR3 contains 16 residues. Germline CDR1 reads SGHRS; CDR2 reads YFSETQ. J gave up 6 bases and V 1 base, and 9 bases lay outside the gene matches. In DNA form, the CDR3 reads TGCGCCAGCAGCTTGCCCGGGGCTAGCGGGCTCAATGAGCAGTTCTTC. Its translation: CASSLPGASGLNEQFF.

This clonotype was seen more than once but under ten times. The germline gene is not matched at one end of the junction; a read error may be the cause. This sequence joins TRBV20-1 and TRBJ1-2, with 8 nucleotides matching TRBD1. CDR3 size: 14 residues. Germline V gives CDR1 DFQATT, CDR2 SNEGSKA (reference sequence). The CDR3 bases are TGCGGTGCCACCCGCGACCCAGGGGGCGAGGGCTACACCTTC. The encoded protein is CGATRDPGGEGYTF.

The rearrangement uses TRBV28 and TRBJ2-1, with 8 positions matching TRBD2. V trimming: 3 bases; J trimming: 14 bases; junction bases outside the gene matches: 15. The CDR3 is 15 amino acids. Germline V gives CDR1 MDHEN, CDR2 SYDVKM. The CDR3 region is CASSFKASSRGGEFF. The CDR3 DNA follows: TGTGCCAGCAGTTTTAAGGCCTCCTCCCGGGGGGGTGAGTTCTTC. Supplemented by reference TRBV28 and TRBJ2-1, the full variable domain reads DVKVTQSSRYLVKRTGEKVFLECVQDMDHENMFWYRQDPGLGLRLIYFSYDVKMKEKGDIPEGYSVSREKKERFSLILESASTNQTSMYLCASSFKASSRGGEFFGPGTRLTVL.

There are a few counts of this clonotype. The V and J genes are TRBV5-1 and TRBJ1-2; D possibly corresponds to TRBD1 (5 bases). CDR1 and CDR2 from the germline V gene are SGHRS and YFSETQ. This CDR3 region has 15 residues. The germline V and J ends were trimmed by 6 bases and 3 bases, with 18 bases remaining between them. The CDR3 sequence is CASTLDGTQYYGYTF. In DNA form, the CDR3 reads TGCGCCAGCACGCTCGATGGGACTCAATACTATGGCTACACCTTC.

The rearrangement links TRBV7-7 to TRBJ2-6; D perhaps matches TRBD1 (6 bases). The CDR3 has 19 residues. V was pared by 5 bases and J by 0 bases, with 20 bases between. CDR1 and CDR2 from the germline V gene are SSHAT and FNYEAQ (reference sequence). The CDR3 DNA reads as TGTGCCAGCAGCCCCGTTGTGGGGGCGTCAAGCTCTGGGGCCAACGTCCTGACTTTC. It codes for CASSPVVGASSSGANVLTF.

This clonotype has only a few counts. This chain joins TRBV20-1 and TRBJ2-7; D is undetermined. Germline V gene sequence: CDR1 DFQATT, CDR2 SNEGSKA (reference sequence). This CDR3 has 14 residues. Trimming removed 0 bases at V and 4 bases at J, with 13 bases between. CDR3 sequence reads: CSARDSNARYEQYF. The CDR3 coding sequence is TGCAGTGCTAGAGATTCGAACGCCCGTTACGAGCAGTACTTC.

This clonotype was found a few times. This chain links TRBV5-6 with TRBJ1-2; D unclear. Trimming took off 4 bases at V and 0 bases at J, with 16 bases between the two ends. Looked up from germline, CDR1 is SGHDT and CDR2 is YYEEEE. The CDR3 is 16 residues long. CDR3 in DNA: TGTGCCAGCAGCCGTGACAAGATCCGGCCTAACTATGGCTACACCTTC. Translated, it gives CASSRDKIRPNYGYTF.

CDR3 region: CASSQDPPSGEYNEQFF. CDR3 nucleotides: TGCGCCAGCAGCCAAGATCCGCCTAGCGGGGAATACAATGAGCAGTTCTTC. This chain joins TRBV4-3 and TRBJ2-1; TRBD2 matches at 9 bases. This CDR3 comprises 17 residues. V lost 0 bases, J lost 4 bases, and 7 bases stayed unmatched. The germline V gene has CDR1 LGHNA and CDR2 YSLEER.

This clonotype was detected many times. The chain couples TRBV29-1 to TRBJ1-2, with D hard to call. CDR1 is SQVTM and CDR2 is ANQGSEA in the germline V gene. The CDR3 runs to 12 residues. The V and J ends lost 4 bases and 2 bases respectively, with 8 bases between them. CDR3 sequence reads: CSVAMKNYGYTF. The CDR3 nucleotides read TGCAGCGTTGCTATGAAAAACTATGGCTACACCTTC.

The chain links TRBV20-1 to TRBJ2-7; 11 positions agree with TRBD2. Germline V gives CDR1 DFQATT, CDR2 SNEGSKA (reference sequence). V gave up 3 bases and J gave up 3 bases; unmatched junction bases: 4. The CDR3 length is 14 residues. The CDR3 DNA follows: TGCAGTGCTAGCTCCGGGACTAGCGGCTACGAGCAGTACTTC. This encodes CSASSGTSGYEQYF.

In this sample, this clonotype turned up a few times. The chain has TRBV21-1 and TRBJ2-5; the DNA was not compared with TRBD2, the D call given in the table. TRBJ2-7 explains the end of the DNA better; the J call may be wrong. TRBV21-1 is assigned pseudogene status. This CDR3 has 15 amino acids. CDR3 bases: TGTGCCAGCAGCAAACGGTATAGCGGGGGTCACGAGCAGTACTTC. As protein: CASSKRYSGGHEQYF.

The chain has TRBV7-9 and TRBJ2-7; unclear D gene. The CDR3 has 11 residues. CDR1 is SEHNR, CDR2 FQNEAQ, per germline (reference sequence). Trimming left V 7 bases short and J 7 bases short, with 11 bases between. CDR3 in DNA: TGTGCCAGCAACTCCCAGGTGGAGCAGTACTTC. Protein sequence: CASNSQVEQYF.

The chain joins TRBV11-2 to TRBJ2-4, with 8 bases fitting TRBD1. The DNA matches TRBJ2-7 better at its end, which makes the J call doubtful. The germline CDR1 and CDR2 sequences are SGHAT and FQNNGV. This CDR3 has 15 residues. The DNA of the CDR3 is TGTGCCAGCAGCCCAAAGACAGGGGTCGGGTACGAGCAGTACTTC. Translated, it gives CASSPKTGVGYEQYF.

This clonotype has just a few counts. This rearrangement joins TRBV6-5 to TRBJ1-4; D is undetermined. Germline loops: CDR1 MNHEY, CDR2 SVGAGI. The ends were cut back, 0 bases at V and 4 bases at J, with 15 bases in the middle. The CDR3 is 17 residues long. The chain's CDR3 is CASSYSFFRGSNEKLFF. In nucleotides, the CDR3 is TGTGCCAGCAGTTACTCCTTTTTCCGCGGGAGTAATGAAAAACTGTTTTTT.

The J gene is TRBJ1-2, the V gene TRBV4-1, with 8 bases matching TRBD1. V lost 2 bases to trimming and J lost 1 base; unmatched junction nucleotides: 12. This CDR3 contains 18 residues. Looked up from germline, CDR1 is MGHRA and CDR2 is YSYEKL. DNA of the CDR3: TGCGCCAGCAGCCAAAACCTCGGACAGGGAGACTTTAACTATGGCTACACCTTC. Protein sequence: CASSQNLGQGDFNYGYTF.

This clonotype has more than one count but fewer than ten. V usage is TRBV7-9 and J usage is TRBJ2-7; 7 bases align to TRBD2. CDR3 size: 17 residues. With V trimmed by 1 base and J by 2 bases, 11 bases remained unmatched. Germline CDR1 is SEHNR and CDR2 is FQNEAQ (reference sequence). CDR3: CASSLVAGVSGTYEQYF. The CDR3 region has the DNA TGTGCCAGCAGCTTAGTCGCGGGAGTCAGTGGGACCTACGAGCAGTACTTC.

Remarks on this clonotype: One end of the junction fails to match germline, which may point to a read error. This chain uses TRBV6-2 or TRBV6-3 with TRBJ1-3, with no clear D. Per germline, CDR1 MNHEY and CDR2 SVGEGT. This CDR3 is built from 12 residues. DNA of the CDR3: TGCGCCGCCGGTTACTCTGGAAACACCATATATTTT. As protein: CAAGYSGNTIYF.

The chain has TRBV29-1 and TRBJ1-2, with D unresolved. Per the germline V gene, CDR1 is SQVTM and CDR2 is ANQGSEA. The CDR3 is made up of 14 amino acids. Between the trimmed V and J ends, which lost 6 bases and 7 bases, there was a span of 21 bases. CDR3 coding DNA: TGCAGCGTCGCCCCATACCGGGCCGGCACTGGCTACACCTTC. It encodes CSVAPYRAGTGYTF.

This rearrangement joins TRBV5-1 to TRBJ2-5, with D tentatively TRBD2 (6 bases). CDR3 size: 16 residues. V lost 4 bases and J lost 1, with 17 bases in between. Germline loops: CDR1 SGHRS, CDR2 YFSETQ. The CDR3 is CASSLNSGAVQETQYF. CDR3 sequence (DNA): TGCGCCAGCAGCCTAAATAGCGGAGCAGTCCAAGAGACCCAGTACTTC.